One and the same sample provided the 9 T cell receptor beta chains below, sequenced in a study of T cell responses to AZD1222 COVID-19 vaccine (dated by TCRdb to 2020 to 2023). The intended sense of this specimen's time point label: baseline before first vaccination. The library was obtained by the immunoSEQ multiplex PCR assay. The clones in this table, taken by TCRdb from immuneACCESS, are in-frame only. Not every clone is retained; where verified, under half of the shortfall comes from an unresolved V gene, and the cause of the rest is unknown. The sample table records under 130,000 clones; 70% to 90% of these occur just once. The ten largest clones capture less than 9.5% of the sample. Sample: peripheral blood, taken on day 0 of AZD1222 vaccination. These receptors were collected from an adult in good health.

This sequence joins TRBV19 and TRBJ1-5; a weak D match, TRBD1 (6 bases). The CDR3 consists of 15 residues. The V and J ends lost 4 bases and 1 base respectively, with 11 bases between them. CDR1 LNHDA and CDR2 SQIVND come from the germline V gene (reference sequence). The CDR3, as DNA: TGTGCCAGTAGTACGATCCAGGGGAGCAATCAGCCCCAGCATTTT. Translated, it gives CASSTIQGSNQPQHF.

The chain joins TRBV19 to TRBJ1-1, with 7 positions matching TRBD1. CDR1 is LNHDA and CDR2 is SQIVND in the germline V gene (reference sequence). V lost 5 bases and J lost 5; bases outside the gene matches: 14. This CDR3 spans 16 amino acids. CDR3 in amino acids: CASSSLGLQGWTEAFF. The DNA for the CDR3 is TGTGCCAGTAGTTCATTAGGCCTACAGGGGTGGACTGAAGCTTTCTTT.

This clone was seen only once. The rearrangement uses TRBV19 and TRBJ2-1; 9 nucleotides agree with TRBD1. The J segment lost 6 bases and the V segment lost 5 bases, leaving 5 bases of the junction unmatched. Germline V CDR1 and CDR2: LNHDA, SQIVND (reference sequence). The CDR3 consists of 14 residues. This chain's CDR3 is CASSGGTGSNEQFF. The CDR3, as DNA: TGTGCCAGTAGTGGGGGGACAGGGTCCAATGAGCAGTTCTTC.

This clone was counted once. The rearrangement joins TRBV29-1 to TRBJ2-3; a weak D match, TRBD1 (5 bases). Germline CDR1 and CDR2: SQVTM and ANQGSEA. The CDR3 runs to 14 residues. With 4 bases removed from V and 6 bases from J, the gap between germline ends came to 17 bases. Here the CDR3 DNA reads TGCAGCGTTGTGGGGCAGGCGACCATCGATACGCAGTATTTT. It translates to CSVVGQATIDTQYF.

The gene calls are TRBV5-1 and TRBJ2-7; 7 bases line up with TRBD1. Looked up from germline, CDR1 is SGHRS and CDR2 is YFSETQ. The CDR3 is 15 residues long. The J segment lost 6 bases and the V segment lost 2 bases, leaving 11 bases of the junction unmatched. DNA for the CDR3: TGCGCCAGCAGCTTAGAGACAGGGCAGTCTTTCGAGCAGTACTTC. Its translation is CASSLETGQSFEQYF.

CDR3: CASSETLNYGYTF. DNA for the CDR3: TGTGCCAGCAGCGAAACACTTAACTATGGCTACACCTTC. The rearrangement joins TRBV6-6 to TRBJ1-2; D is unclear. This CDR3 comprises 13 residues. Germline V gene lookup returns CDR1 MNHNY and CDR2 SVGAGI (reference sequence). Trimming pared 6 bases from V and 1 base from J, leaving 9 bases between.

The gene calls are TRBV30 and TRBJ1-1; D is unresolved. CDR3 length equals 12 residues. The V gene's germline CDR1 is GTSNPN and CDR2 SVGIG (reference sequence). V lost 7 bases, J lost 1 base, and 10 bases lay in between. CDR3 in DNA: TGTGCCTCCGGGGTGTCGAACACTGAAGCTTTCTTT. The encoded protein is CASGVSNTEAFF.

V and J are TRBV2 and TRBJ2-1, with TRBD2 identical over 7 bases. CDR1 and CDR2 (germline): SNHLY, FYNNEI. CDR3 length: 15 amino acids. V was pared by 6 bases and J by 3 bases, with 8 bases of the junction left unmatched. DNA of the CDR3: TGTGCCAGCAGCGTCCCCGGACTAGACTACAATGAGCAGTTCTTC. This translates into CASSVPGLDYNEQFF.

The chain joins TRBV27 to TRBJ2-1; 9 nucleotides match TRBD1. CDR1 and CDR2 (germline): MNHEY, SMNVEV (reference sequence). The CDR3 spans 15 residues. V shed 2 bases and J 4 bases; nucleotides not matched to a gene: 3. The CDR3 here is CASSLRDRVYNEQFF. The DNA for the CDR3 is TGTGCCAGCAGTTTACGGGACAGGGTGTACAATGAGCAGTTCTTC.